The 18 T cell receptor beta chains below all came from one sample that was sequenced in a study of memory CD4+ T cells and cytomegalovirus serostatus. Single viable CD3+CD4+CD8-CD45RO+ cells were sorted as the memory CD4+ T cells. The method was immunoSEQ multiplex PCR; TCRdb's version includes in-frame clones alone and lacks a portion of them. The sample has 65,000 to 95,000 clones, approximately 80% seen once. The source material was memory CD4+ T cells from blood. The receptors originated from an adult in good health and CMV-seronegative.

The chain is built from TRBV15 and TRBJ1-4; D is ambiguous. Germline assignment: CDR1 LNHNV and CDR2 YYDKDF (reference sequence). This CDR3 spans 13 amino acids. V was clipped by 3 bases and J by 7 bases, with 9 bases between them. Here the CDR3 reads CATSRDLVEKLFF. The DNA for the CDR3 is TGTGCCACCAGCAGGGATCTAGTTGAAAAACTGTTTTTT.

The genes are TRBV5-4 and TRBJ2-7, with 7 nucleotides matching TRBD2. V trimming: 4 bases; J trimming: 4 bases; junction bases outside the gene matches: 11. The CDR3 has 15 residues. The germline gives CDR1 SGHNT, CDR2 YYREEE (reference sequence). The CDR3 here is CASSPGTTPLYEQYF. The CDR3 DNA reads as TGTGCCAGCAGCCCCGGGACTACGCCTCTTTACGAGCAGTACTTC.

The J gene is TRBJ1-5, the V gene TRBV19; 7 positions match TRBD1. Unmatched junction bases numbered 7, after V lost 5 bases and J lost 0 bases. CDR3 size: 16 residues. The V gene's germline CDR1 is LNHDA and CDR2 SQIVND (reference sequence). The CDR3 DNA follows: TGTGCCAGTAGTGGGACAGACTGGTATAGCAATCAGCCCCAGCATTTT. This gives the protein CASSGTDWYSNQPQHF.

This sequence joins TRBV5-1 and TRBJ1-1; the match to TRBD1 covers 9 bases. This CDR3 comprises 15 residues. Germline-derived CDR1 and CDR2 are SGHRS and YFSETQ. V lost 4 bases and J lost 3; bases outside the gene matches: 7. The CDR3 protein is CASSEVQGAYTEAFF. The CDR3 DNA sequence: TGCGCCAGCAGCGAAGTACAGGGGGCTTACACTGAAGCTTTCTTT.

The chain employs TRBV19 and TRBJ1-5; 9 positions agree with TRBD1. The CDR3 runs to 16 residues. V trimming: 0 bases; J trimming: 7 bases; junction bases outside the gene matches: 7. CDR1 is LNHDA and CDR2 is SQIVND in the germline V gene (reference sequence). CDR3: CASSIDPGTGRQPQHF. In DNA form, the CDR3 reads TGTGCCAGTAGTATAGACCCTGGGACAGGGAGACAGCCCCAGCATTTT.

V usage is TRBV19 and J usage is TRBJ2-2; possible D gene TRBD2, 5 bases. With 1 base removed from V and 2 bases from J, the gap between germline ends came to 8 bases. The germline CDR1 and CDR2 sequences are LNHDA and SQIVND (reference sequence). The length of the CDR3 is 15 residues. CDR3 protein: CASSIGTLNTGELFF. The DNA for the CDR3 is TGTGCCAGTAGTATAGGGACTCTTAACACCGGGGAGCTGTTTTTT. The entire variable domain, with the rest obtained from reference TRBV19 and TRBJ2-2, is as follows: DGGITQSPKYLFRKEGQNVTLSCEQNLNHDAMYWYRQDPGQGLRLIYYSQIVNDFQKGDIAEGYSVSREKKESFPLTVTSAQKNPTAFYLCASSIGTLNTGELFFGEGSRLTVL.

This clone was found a few times. The rearrangement links TRBV7-9 to TRBJ1-4, with D maybe TRBD1 (6 bases). Germline V lookup: CDR1 SEHNR, CDR2 FQNEAQ (reference sequence). Trimming left V 3 bases short and J 4 bases short, with 9 bases between. There are 14 residues in the CDR3. The CDR3 loop is CASSFQGFNEKLFF. The CDR3 bases are TGTGCCAGCAGCTTCCAGGGGTTTAATGAAAAACTGTTTTTT.

The chain links TRBV5-4 to TRBJ1-2, with D possibly TRBD1 on 6 matching bases. The CDR3 is made up of 13 amino acids. Germline V gene sequence: CDR1 SGHNT, CDR2 YYREEE (reference sequence). The V end lost 4 bases, the J end lost 8 bases, and 15 bases lay between the germline ends. Here the CDR3 reads CASSAKGGGGYTF. The CDR3 nucleotides read TGTGCCAGCAGCGCCAAGGGGGGCGGCGGCTACACCTTC.

The chain uses TRBV19 and TRBJ2-4, with D maybe TRBD2 (5 bases). The V gene's germline CDR1 is LNHDA and CDR2 SQIVND (reference sequence). Between the trimmed V and J ends, which lost 5 bases and 4 bases, there was a span of 9 bases. This CDR3 region has 13 residues. CDR3 DNA: TGTGCCAGTAGTGGAACGGGGAAAAACATTCAGTACTTC. It yields the protein CASSGTGKNIQYF.

This chain links TRBV29-1 with TRBJ2-4, with 8 bases that match TRBD1. This CDR3 spans 17 amino acids. The germline V gene has CDR1 SQVTM and CDR2 ANQGSEA. The V and J ends lost 6 bases and 0 bases, in that order; junction bases with no gene match: 13. In nucleotides, the CDR3 is TGCAGCGTGGGGGCGACAGGGGACTCCCTAGCCAAAAACATTCAGTACTTC. Translating gives CSVGATGDSLAKNIQYF.

This clone has only one observation. V gene TRBV15 combines with J gene TRBJ2-5, with 7 bases aligning to TRBD1. The trim removed 1 base at V and 5 bases at J, leaving 10 bases unmatched. This CDR3 contains 16 residues. Germline loops: CDR1 LNHNV, CDR2 YYDKDF (reference sequence). CDR3 in DNA: TGTGCCACCAGCAGAGCAAGGGACAGCTTGGGGGAGACCCAGTACTTC. Translating gives CATSRARDSLGETQYF.

The chain links TRBV6-5 to TRBJ2-1; D not resolved. The CDR3 runs to 16 residues. Deletions cut 4 bases from V and 0 bases from J, with 13 bases between. Looked up from germline, CDR1 is MNHEY and CDR2 is SVGAGI. This CDR3 reads CASSSRSTGSYNEQFF. CDR3 nucleotides: TGTGCCAGCAGTTCAAGGTCGACTGGCTCCTACAATGAGCAGTTCTTC.

J is TRBJ2-6 and V is TRBV2, with a possible D match to TRBD1 (5 bases). The ends were cut back, 5 bases at V and 0 bases at J, with 14 bases in the middle. The CDR3 totals 17 residues. The germline gives CDR1 SNHLY, CDR2 FYNNEI. The CDR3 reads CASSRQRLSSGANVLTF. For the CDR3, the DNA is TGTGCCAGCAGTCGACAGAGATTAAGCTCTGGGGCCAACGTCCTGACTTTC.

The gene calls are TRBV6-1 and TRBJ1-1; the match to TRBD1 covers 7 bases. This CDR3 region has 16 residues. Germline values: CDR1 MNHNS, CDR2 SASEGT. V dropped 2 bases and J dropped 2; count of bases not matched to a gene: 8. In DNA, the CDR3 is TGTGCCAGCAGTGAACCCCCGGGACAGACAAACACTGAAGCTTTCTTT. Its protein product is CASSEPPGQTNTEAFF.

This clone was seen a few times. The gene calls are TRBV6-5 and TRBJ1-1; D not resolved. V shed 5 bases and J shed 0 bases, with 7 bases lying between them. CDR1 and CDR2 (germline): MNHEY, SVGAGI. The CDR3 totals 13 residues. CDR3 region: CASSQTVNTEAFF. DNA for the CDR3: TGTGCCAGCAGTCAAACAGTGAACACTGAAGCTTTCTTT.

This clone is medium-sized within its sample. The chain links TRBV7-2 to TRBJ1-1, with 9 bases fitting TRBD1. The CDR3 loop spans 14 amino acids. The V segment lost 3 bases and the J segment 5 bases; nucleotides outside the gene matches: 4. Germline V gene lookup returns CDR1 SGHTA and CDR2 FQGNSA. This CDR3 is CASSFQDRGTEAFF. In DNA form, the CDR3 reads TGTGCCAGCAGCTTCCAGGACAGGGGAACTGAAGCTTTCTTT.

The genes are TRBV28 and TRBJ1-2; D possibly corresponds to TRBD1 (5 bases). Germline V gene sequence: CDR1 MDHEN, CDR2 SYDVKM. V lost 5 bases to trimming and J lost 8 bases, with 21 bases between them. The CDR3 totals 15 residues. CDR3 nucleotide sequence: TGTGCCAGCAGTCGATTAGATGGCAGGGCGGTAGGCTACACCTTC. Protein product: CASSRLDGRAVGYTF.

This chain joins TRBV5-4 and TRBJ1-1, with D possibly matching TRBD1 (5 bases). V lost 2 bases to trimming and J lost 7 bases, with 6 bases between them. The CDR3 runs 11 residues. Per germline, CDR1 SGHNT and CDR2 YYREEE (reference sequence). The CDR3 sequence is CASSFQGEAFF. The CDR3 DNA follows: TGTGCCAGCAGCTTCCAGGGTGAAGCTTTCTTT.